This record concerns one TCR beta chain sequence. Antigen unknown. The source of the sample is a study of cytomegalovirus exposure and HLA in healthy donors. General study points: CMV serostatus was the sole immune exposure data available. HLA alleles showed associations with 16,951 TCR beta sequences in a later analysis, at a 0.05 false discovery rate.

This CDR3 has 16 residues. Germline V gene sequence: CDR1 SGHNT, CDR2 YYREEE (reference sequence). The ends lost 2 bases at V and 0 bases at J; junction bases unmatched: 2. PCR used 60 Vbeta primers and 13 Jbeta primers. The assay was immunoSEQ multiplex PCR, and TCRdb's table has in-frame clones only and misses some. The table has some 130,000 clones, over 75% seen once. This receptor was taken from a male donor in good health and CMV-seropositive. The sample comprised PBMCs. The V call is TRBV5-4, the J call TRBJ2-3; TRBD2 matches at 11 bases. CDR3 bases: TGTGCCAGCAGCTTTGGACTAGCGGGCAGCACAGATACGCAGTATTTT. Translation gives CASSFGLAGSTDTQYF.